The present TCR beta chain was sequenced within a study of neurological immune-mediated disorders. Overall study findings and caveats: TCR-beta repertoires seemed private in all groups, with no expanded CDR3 amino acid sequences shared.

This CDR3 region has 17 residues. Germline trimming cut 6 bases from V and 4 bases from J; bases unmatched to any gene: 11. Germline V gene data show CDR1 as DFQATT and CDR2 as SNEGSKA (reference sequence). This clonotype has at least ten counts. The target antigen is unknown. Template-switch 5'RACE cDNA synthesis added a 10-nucleotide unique molecular identifier. Via MiXCR, TCRdb re-called the 5' RACE reads, giving one row per CDR3 protein. The table includes tens of thousands of distinct CDR3 sequences, around 10% detected once. Time point noted: longitudinal time-point 1 (baseline). PBMCs numbering 2 million and stored at -80 C yielded the unsorted libraries.

The sequence came from a male donor with HTLV-1-associated myelopathy (HAM/TSP). The chain joins TRBV20-1 to TRBJ2-3; 15 nucleotides match TRBD2. The material sequenced was PBMCs. The CDR3 here is CSADGLAGGPGPDTQYF. In DNA form, the CDR3 reads TGCAGTGCCGACGGACTAGCGGGGGGGCCGGGTCCAGATACGCAGTATTTT.